These 10 T cell receptor beta chains were all obtained from the same sample, sequenced in a study of T cell repertoires in cytomegalovirus infection. TCRdb redid the calling of the reads with MiXCR, one entry per CDR3 protein. This sample has 150,000 to 200,000 distinct CDR3 sequences, with 28% found just once. The sequencing sample was made of PBMCs. These receptors were collected from a human donor in good health (CMV status not recorded). Some clones in this sample may be carry-over from other donors' samples.

This clonotype was found a few times. The chain is built from TRBV11-2 and TRBJ1-1, with D maybe TRBD1 (5 bases). The germline V gene has CDR1 SGHAT and CDR2 FQNNGV. The CDR3 contains 15 residues. V was pared by 8 bases and J by 4 bases, with 20 bases between. This CDR3 reads CASVRARAGPTEAFF. DNA of the CDR3: TGTGCCAGCGTTCGGGCTCGGGCGGGGCCCACTGAAGCTTTCTTT.

The J gene is TRBJ1-2, the V gene TRBV7-2, with D hard to call. The CDR3 is 13 residues long. Germline assignment: CDR1 SGHTA and CDR2 FQGNSA. Trimming pared 1 base from V and 7 bases from J, leaving 10 bases between. CDR3 sequence reads: CASSLGPEGGYTF. The CDR3 DNA reads TGTGCCAGCAGCTTAGGGCCCGAAGGTGGCTACACCTTC.

Details on this clonotype: The CDR3 end shows no conserved phenylalanine or tryptophan, and so a read error is likely. DNA for the CDR3: TGTGCCAGCAGCTTAGAGGTTAGCGGGGGGGCAAATGAGCAGTTCTCC. Protein: CASSLEVSGGANEQFS. The chain combines TRBV7-2 with TRBJ2-1; 11 nucleotides match TRBD2. CDR1 and CDR2 from the germline V gene are SGHTA and FQGNSA. V lost 1 base to trimming and J lost 7 bases; unmatched junction nucleotides: 6. The CDR3 has 16 amino acids.

This clonotype was recorded only once. This rearrangement joins TRBV5-1 to TRBJ2-7, with 9 bases fitting TRBD1. The germline gives CDR1 SGHRS, CDR2 YFSETQ. The CDR3 totals 15 residues. After removal of 4 bases from V and 0 bases from J, the junction contained 5 bases not matched to a gene. The CDR3 DNA reads as TGCGCCAGCAGCAGCCAGACAGGGGGCTCCTACGAGCAGTACTTC. It is translated as CASSSQTGGSYEQYF.

The chain carries TRBV7-2 and TRBJ2-1, with D possibly matching TRBD2 (6 bases). Per the germline V gene, CDR1 is SGHTA and CDR2 is FQGNSA. This CDR3 region has 15 residues. The V gene lost 5 bases and the J gene lost 0 bases, with 11 bases spanning the gap. The CDR3 sequence is CASSRDFSSYNEQFF. For the CDR3, the DNA is TGTGCCAGCAGCCGGGACTTCAGCTCCTACAATGAGCAGTTCTTC. Based on the CDR3 plus reference TRBV7-2 and TRBJ2-1, the full variable domain is GAGVSQSPSNKVTEKGKDVELRCDPISGHTALYWYRQSLGQGLEFLIYFQGNSAPDKSGLPSDRFSAERTGGSVSTLTIQRTQQEDSAVYLCASSRDFSSYNEQFFGPGTRLTVL.

About this clonotype: The junction does not match germline at one end; this may be a read error. The chain has TRBV5-3 and TRBJ2-2; D is undetermined. Being an ORF, TRBV5-3 has a function that is uncertain. This CDR3 comprises 18 residues. The CDR3 coding sequence is TGTGCCAGCAGCTTGAACTCGGCGGCACTCGGGCCGGGCGGGGAGCTGTTTTTT. This sequence encodes CASSLNSAALGPGGELFF.

The J gene is TRBJ2-6, the V gene TRBV6-5, with D perhaps assigned TRBD1 or TRBD2 (5 bases each). Germline values: CDR1 MNHEY, CDR2 SVGAGI. V lost 5 bases, J lost 6 bases, and 11 bases lay in between. This CDR3 region has 14 residues. As DNA, the CDR3 is TGTGCCAGCAGTCCCTCGGGGACGGCCAACGTCCTGACTTTC. It translates to CASSPSGTANVLTF.

This clonotype turned up a few times. The rearrangement links TRBV7-2 to TRBJ1-1; a weak D match, TRBD1 (5 bases). Germline V gene lookup returns CDR1 SGHTA and CDR2 FQGNSA. Trimming removed 8 bases from V and 5 bases from J, with 18 bases in between. There are 14 residues in the CDR3. Here the CDR3 DNA reads TGTGCCAGCTCGCAGGGTCAAGCGATAACTGAAGCTTTCTTT. It yields the protein CASSQGQAITEAFF. Using reference TRBV7-2 and TRBJ1-1 for the parts outside the CDR3, the full variable domain is GAGVSQSPSNKVTEKGKDVELRCDPISGHTALYWYRQSLGQGLEFLIYFQGNSAPDKSGLPSDRFSAERTGGSVSTLTIQRTQQEDSAVYLCASSQGQAITEAFFGQGTRLTVV.

The rearrangement joins TRBV4-3 to TRBJ1-2; TRBD1 agrees at 8 bases. Germline CDR1 LGHNA, CDR2 YSLEER. This CDR3 region has 15 residues. V lost 4 bases and J lost 2; bases outside the gene matches: 6. CDR3 in DNA: TGCGCCAGCAGCCCCGGACAGGGAAGGAACTATGGCTACACCTTC. It yields the protein CASSPGQGRNYGYTF.

This clonotype has more than one count but fewer than ten. The gene calls are TRBV6-5 and TRBJ2-7, with D perhaps matching TRBD2 (5 bases). Between the trimmed V and J ends, which lost 0 bases and 1 base, there was a span of 7 bases. The germline CDR1 and CDR2 sequences are MNHEY and SVGAGI. The CDR3 is 14 amino acids. CDR3 sequence reads: CASSYSDSSYEQYF. CDR3 bases: TGTGCCAGCAGTTACTCGGACTCTTCCTACGAGCAGTACTTC.